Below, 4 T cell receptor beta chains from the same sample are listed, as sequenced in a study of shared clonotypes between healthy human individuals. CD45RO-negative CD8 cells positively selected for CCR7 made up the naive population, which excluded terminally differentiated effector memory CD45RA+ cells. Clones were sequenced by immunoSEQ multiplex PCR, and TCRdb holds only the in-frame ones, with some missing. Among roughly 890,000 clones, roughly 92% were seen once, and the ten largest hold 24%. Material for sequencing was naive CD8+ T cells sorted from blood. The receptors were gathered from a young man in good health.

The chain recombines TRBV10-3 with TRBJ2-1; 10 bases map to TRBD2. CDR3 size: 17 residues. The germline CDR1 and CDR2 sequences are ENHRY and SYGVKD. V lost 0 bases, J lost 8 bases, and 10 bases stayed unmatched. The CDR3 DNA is TGTGCCATCAGTGAGTCGACCAGGAAGCGGGAGGGCCATGAGCAGTTCTTC. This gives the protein CAISESTRKREGHEQFF.

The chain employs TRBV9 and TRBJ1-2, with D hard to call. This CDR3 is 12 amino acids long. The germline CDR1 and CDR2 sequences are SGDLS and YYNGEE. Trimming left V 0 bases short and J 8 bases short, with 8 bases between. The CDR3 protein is CASSVDGDGYTF. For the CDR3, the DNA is TGTGCCAGCAGCGTAGATGGCGACGGCTACACCTTC.

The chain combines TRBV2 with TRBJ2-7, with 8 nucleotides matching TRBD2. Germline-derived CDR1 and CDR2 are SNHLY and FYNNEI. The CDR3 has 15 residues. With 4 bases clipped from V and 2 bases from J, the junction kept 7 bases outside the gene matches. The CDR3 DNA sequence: TGTGCCAGCAGTGCTCGTCGGGAGGGGACCTACGAGCAGTACTTC. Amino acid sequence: CASSARREGTYEQYF.

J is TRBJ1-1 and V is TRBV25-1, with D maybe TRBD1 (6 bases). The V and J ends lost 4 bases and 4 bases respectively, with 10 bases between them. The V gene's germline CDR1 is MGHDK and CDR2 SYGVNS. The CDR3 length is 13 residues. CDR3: CASSVQGSTEAFF. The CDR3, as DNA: TGTGCCAGCAGTGTACAGGGTAGCACTGAAGCTTTCTTT.